The 7 T cell receptor beta chains presented below share a single source sample, sequenced in a study of blood T cell repertoires in COVID-19. Generated by immunoSEQ multiplex PCR, the TCRdb table keeps only in-frame clones and is missing some. The data contain about 150,000 clones, about 85% of them singletons. The sample taken for sequencing was peripheral blood. The source of these receptors is a man aged 65 to 85 who had recovered from COVID-19.

The V gene is TRBV20-1, the J gene TRBJ1-5; D gene unclear. Trimming stripped 3 bases from V and 0 bases from J, with 9 bases between. This CDR3 comprises 14 residues. The germline V gene has CDR1 DFQATT and CDR2 SNEGSKA (reference sequence). The CDR3 coding sequence is TGCAGTGCTAGTACAGAGTATAGCAATCAGCCCCAGCATTTT. This encodes CSASTEYSNQPQHF.

This sequence joins TRBV5-1 and TRBJ2-7, with unresolved D. Per the germline V gene, CDR1 is SGHRS and CDR2 is YFSETQ. V lost 0 bases and J lost 5, with 15 bases in between. The CDR3 totals 15 residues. This CDR3 is CASSLEGSGFHEQYF. In DNA, the CDR3 is TGCGCCAGCAGCTTGGAAGGCTCCGGGTTCCACGAGCAGTACTTC.

The chain couples TRBV11-2 to TRBJ2-1; 7 bases agree with TRBD2. The CDR3 has 15 residues. Germline CDR1 SGHAT, CDR2 FQNNGV. V was clipped by 2 bases and J by 6 bases; unmatched bases: 7. DNA for the CDR3: TGTGCCAGCAGCTTAAAGCGGGACCCCCTCAATGAGCAGTTCTTC. Translating gives CASSLKRDPLNEQFF.

As concerns this clone: At the DNA level, this CDR3 is encoded by other sequences in the same sample as well. The chain combines TRBV7-2 with TRBJ2-7, with TRBD2 as a possible D gene (6 bases). V lost 0 bases and J lost 1, with 10 bases in between. Germline-derived CDR1 and CDR2 are SGHTA and FQGNSA. This CDR3 has 15 amino acids. The CDR3 reads CASSLASGSSYEQYF. CDR3 in DNA: TGTGCCAGCAGCTTAGCTAGCGGCAGTTCCTACGAGCAGTACTTC.

This rearrangement joins TRBV10-2 to TRBJ2-3; 7 nucleotides match TRBD2. Germline values: CDR1 WSHSY, CDR2 SAAADI. V shed 10 bases and J 4 bases; nucleotides not matched to a gene: 11. The CDR3 spans 14 residues. The DNA for the CDR3 is TGCGCCACTAGGACCTGGGGAGGGGCAGATACGCAGTATTTT. It codes for CATRTWGGADTQYF.

The rearrangement links TRBV6-1 to TRBJ1-5, with TRBD1 as a possible D gene (6 bases). This CDR3 contains 17 residues. Germline loops: CDR1 MNHNS, CDR2 SASEGT. Trimming removed 4 bases at V and 4 bases at J, with 20 bases between. DNA of the CDR3: TGTGCCAGCAGTGCGGGTCCGGGACACAGCTTAAATCAGCCCCAGCATTTT. It encodes CASSAGPGHSLNQPQHF.

The CDR3 loop is CASSSGGGSGIQYF. CDR3 DNA: TGTGCCAGCAGTAGCGGGGGGGGAAGCGGCATTCAGTACTTC. The chain joins TRBV25-1 to TRBJ2-4; 10 bases fit TRBD2. This CDR3 has 14 residues. The germline V gene encodes CDR1 MGHDK and CDR2 SYGVNS. The J segment lost 9 bases and the V segment lost 5 bases, leaving 7 bases of the junction unmatched.